The source of this T cell receptor (beta chain) is a study of chemoradiotherapy in HPV16-positive cancers. Study observations and caveats: Only a couple of HPV16-positive patients supplied the functional HPV-specificity definition.

Here immunoSEQ multiplex PCR was the method, and the copy in TCRdb shows in-frame clones only, minus some. The table has roughly 9,300 clones, around 86% seen once; the top ten hold roughly 2.7%. Comments on this clone: As yet, its antigen is unknown.

The receptor's source is a human donor with HPV-associated anogenital cancer. The sample consisted of blood, taken from a patient who underwent chemoradiotherapy.

The CDR3 sequence is CSVDLPISSETQYF. The CDR3, as DNA: TGCAGCGTTGATCTACCTATCTCATCGGAGACCCAGTACTTC. The chain carries TRBV29-1 and TRBJ2-5; no clear D. The CDR3 sequence is 14 residues long. The germline gives CDR1 SQVTM, CDR2 ANQGSEA. The V gene lost 3 bases and the J gene lost 5 bases, with 16 bases spanning the gap.